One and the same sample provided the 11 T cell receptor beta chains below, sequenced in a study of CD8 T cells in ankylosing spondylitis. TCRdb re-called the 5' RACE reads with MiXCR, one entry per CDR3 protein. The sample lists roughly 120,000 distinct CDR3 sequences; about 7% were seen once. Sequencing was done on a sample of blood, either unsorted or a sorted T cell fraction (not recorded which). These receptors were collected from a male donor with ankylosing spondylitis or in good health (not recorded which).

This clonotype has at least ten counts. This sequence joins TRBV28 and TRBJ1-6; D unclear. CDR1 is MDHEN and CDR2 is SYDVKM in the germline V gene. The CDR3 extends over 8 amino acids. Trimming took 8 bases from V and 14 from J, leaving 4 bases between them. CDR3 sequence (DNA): TGTGCCAGCGGGGCCCTCCACTTT. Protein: CASGALHF.

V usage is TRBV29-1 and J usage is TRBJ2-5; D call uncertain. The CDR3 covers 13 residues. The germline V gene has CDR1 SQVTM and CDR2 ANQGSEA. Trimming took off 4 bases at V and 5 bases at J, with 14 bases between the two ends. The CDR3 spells CSVGLRQRETQYF. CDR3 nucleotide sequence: TGCAGCGTTGGATTGCGGCAACGGGAGACCCAGTACTTC.

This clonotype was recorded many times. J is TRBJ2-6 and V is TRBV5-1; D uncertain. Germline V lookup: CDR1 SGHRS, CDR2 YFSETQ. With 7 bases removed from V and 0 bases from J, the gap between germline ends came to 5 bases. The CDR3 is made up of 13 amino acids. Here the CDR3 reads CASRVSGANVLTF. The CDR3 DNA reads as TGCGCCAGCCGCGTCTCTGGGGCCAACGTCCTGACTTTC.

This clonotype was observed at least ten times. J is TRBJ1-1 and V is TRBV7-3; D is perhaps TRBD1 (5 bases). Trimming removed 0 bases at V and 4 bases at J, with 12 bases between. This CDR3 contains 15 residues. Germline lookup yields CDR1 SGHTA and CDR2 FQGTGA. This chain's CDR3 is CASSLTGVRGTEAFF. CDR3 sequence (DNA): TGTGCCAGCAGCTTAACAGGGGTGAGGGGCACTGAAGCTTTCTTT. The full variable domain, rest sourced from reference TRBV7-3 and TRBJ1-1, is GAGVSQTPSNKVTEKGKYVELRCDPISGHTALYWYRQSLGQGPEFLIYFQGTGAADDSGLPNDRFFAVRPEGSVSTLKIQRTERGDSAVYLCASSLTGVRGTEAFFGQGTRLTVV.

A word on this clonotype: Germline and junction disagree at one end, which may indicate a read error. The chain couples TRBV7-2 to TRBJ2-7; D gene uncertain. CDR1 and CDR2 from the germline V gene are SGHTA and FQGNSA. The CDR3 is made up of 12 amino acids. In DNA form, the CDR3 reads TGTGCCAGCAGCTTAGGCTCCCACGAGCAGTACTTC. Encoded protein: CASSLGSHEQYF.

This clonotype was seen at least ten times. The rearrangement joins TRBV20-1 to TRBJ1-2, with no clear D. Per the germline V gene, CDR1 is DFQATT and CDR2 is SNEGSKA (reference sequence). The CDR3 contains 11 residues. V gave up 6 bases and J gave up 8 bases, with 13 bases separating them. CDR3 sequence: CSAIVEGGYTF. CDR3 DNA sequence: TGCAGTGCCATTGTGGAGGGAGGCTACACCTTC.

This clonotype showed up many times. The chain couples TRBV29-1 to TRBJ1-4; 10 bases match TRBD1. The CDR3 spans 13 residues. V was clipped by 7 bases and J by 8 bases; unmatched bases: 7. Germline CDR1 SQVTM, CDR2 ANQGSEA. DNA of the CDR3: TGCAGCGGTCGGACAGGGGGGTCGGAAAAACTGTTTTTT. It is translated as CSGRTGGSEKLFF.

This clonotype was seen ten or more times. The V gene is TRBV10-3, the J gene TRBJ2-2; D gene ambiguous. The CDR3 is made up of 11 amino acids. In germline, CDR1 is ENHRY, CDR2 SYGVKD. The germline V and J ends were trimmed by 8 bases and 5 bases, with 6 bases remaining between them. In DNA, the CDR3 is TGTGCCATCCTGCGGACCGGGGAGCTGTTTTTT. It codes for CAILRTGELFF.

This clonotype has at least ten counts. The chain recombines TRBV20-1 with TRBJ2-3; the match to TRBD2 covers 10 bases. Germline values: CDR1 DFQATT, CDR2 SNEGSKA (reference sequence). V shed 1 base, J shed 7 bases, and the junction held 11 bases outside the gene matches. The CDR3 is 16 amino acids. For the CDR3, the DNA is TGCAGTGCTAGAGTGGTAGCGGGAGGTGGTATAAATACGCAGTATTTT. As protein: CSARVVAGGGINTQYF.

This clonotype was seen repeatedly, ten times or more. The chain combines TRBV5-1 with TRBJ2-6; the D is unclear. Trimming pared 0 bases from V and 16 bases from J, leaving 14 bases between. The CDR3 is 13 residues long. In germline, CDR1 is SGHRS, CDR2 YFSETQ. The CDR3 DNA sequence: TGCGCCAGCAGCTTGGCCAGGCCATCTCGACTGACTTTC. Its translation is CASSLARPSRLTF.

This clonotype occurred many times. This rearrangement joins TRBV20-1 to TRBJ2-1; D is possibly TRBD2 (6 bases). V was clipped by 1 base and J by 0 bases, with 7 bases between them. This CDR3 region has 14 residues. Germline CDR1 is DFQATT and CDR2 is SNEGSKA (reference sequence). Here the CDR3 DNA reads TGCAGTGCTAGAGGCGGGGACTCCTACAATGAGCAGTTCTTC. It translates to CSARGGDSYNEQFF.